The text below deals with one TCR beta chain. Sample time point: baseline, week 1 (first vaccination visit). The treatment is: pre-vaccination baseline after standard-of-care therapy. This entry belongs to a study of a mutant IDH1 vaccine in newly diagnosed glioma. Study-level background: The treated population exhibited a male proportion of roughly 62%, a female proportion of roughly 38%, and a mean age of about 39 years. The earlier regimen, radiotherapy, temozolomide, or both, was most often both.

V dropped 3 bases and J dropped 4 bases, with 15 bases sitting between them. This CDR3 has 15 residues. Germline V lookup: CDR1 MDHEN, CDR2 SYDVKM. Only in-frame clones appear in the TCRdb table, and some are missing; sequencing was by immunoSEQ multiplex PCR. The profile shows about 51,000 clones, roughly 80% of them singletons. The receptor comes from a woman in her 40s with glioma. The rearrangement joins TRBV28 to TRBJ1-1, with D perhaps matching TRBD1 (6 bases). Sequencing used PBMCs, obtained from a glioma patient treated with radiotherapy, temozolomide or both. The chain's CDR3 is CASSFPGGRGTEAFF. CDR3 nucleotides: TGTGCCAGCAGTTTTCCGGGGGGCAGAGGCACTGAAGCTTTCTTT.